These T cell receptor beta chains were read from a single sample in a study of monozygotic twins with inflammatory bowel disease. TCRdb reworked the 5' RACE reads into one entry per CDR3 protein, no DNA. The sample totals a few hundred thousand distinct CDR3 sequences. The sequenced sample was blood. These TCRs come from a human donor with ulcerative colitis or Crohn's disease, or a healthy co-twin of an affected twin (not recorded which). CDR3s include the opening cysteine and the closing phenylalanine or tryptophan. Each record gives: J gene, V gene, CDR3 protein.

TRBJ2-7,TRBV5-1,CASSQGTVNYEQYF
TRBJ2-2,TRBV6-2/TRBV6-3,CASSFRPTPGTGELFF
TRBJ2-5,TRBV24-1,CATSDSTVTKETQYF
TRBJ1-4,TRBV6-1,CASSTGQATNEKLFF
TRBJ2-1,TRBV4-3,CASSQDGYGSNEQFF
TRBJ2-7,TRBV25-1,CASSEAGRNEQYF
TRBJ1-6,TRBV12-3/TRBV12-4,CASSPTPLLPSSPLHF
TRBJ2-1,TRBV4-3,CASSQERADNEQFF
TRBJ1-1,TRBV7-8,CASRPPEEGEAFF
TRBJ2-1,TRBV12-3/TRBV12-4,CASSPITGSSYNEQFF
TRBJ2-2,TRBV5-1,CASRIDRGRELFF
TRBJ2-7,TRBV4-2,CASSQGTGRSYEQYF
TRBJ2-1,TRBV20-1,CSARSPGQANNEQFF
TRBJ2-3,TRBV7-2,CASSPQPGAGQISSTDTQYF
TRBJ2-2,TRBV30,CAWSVRIRQEAGELFF
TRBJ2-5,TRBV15,CATSRRTGQETQYF
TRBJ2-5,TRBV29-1,CSVGLAGFQYF
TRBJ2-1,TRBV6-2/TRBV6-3,CASSTLNEQFF
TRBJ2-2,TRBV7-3,CASRANTGELFF
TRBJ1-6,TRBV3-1,CASDSGQTNSPLHF
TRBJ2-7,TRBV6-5,CASSPGAHEQYF
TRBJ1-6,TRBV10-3,CAISDFPRTGGNSPLHF
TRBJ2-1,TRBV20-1,CSARAGAGGGNEQFF
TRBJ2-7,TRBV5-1,CASSLERTTYEQYF
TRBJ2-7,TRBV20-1,CSAPDQGTYEQYF
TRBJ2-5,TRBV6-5,CASNHPGETQYF
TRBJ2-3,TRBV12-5,CASGLAPGPGTDTQYF
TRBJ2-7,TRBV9,CASSVGPDYEQYF
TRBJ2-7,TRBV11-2,CASSSDPFLRGLSYEQYF
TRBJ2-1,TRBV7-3,CASSSRRGGNHNEQFF
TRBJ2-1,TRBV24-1,CATSDPPGQYATGEQFF
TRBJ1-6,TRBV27,CASSLTGSNSPLHF
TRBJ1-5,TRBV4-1,CASSRQGMGSNQPQHF
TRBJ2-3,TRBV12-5,CASDAPRGFSDTQYF
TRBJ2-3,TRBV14,CASSPYLGAGGRIIDTQYF
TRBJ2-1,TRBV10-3,CAISTGTGDLNEQFF
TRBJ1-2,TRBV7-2,CASSLMRTGAGDGYTF
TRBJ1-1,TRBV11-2,CARHPGQEIGTEAFF
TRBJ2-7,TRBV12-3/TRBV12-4,CASRRLGYEQYF
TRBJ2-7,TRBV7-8,CASGRDRPYEQYF
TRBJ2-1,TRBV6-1,CASGLRGAGDEQFF
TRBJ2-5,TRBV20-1,CSATRTGGAQYF